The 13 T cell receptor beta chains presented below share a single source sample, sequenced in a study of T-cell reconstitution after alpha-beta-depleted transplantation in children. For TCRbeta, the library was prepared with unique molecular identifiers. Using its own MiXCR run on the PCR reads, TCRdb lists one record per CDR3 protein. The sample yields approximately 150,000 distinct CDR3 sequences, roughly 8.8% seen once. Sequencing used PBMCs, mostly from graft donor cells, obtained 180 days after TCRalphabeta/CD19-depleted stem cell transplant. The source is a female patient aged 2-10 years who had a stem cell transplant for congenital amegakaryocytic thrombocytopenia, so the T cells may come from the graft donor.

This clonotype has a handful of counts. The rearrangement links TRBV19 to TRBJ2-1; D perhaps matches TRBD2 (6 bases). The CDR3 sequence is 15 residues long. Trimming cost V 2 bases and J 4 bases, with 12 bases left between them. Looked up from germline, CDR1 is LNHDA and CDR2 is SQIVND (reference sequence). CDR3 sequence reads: CASSITSLSYNEQFF. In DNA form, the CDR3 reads TGTGCCAGTAGTATAACTAGCTTATCTTACAATGAGCAGTTCTTC.

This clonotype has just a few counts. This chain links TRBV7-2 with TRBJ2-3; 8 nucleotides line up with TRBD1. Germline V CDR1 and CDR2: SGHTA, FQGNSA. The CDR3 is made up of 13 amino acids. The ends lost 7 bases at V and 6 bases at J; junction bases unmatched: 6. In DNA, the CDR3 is TGTGCCAGCAAGCACAGGGGGACGGATACGCAGTATTTT. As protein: CASKHRGTDTQYF.

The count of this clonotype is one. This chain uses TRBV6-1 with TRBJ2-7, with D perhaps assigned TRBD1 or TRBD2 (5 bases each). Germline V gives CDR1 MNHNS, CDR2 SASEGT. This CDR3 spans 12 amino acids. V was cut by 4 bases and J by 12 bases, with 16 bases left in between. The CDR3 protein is CASSASGRYRYF. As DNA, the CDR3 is TGTGCCAGCAGTGCATCGGGACGATATCGGTACTTC.

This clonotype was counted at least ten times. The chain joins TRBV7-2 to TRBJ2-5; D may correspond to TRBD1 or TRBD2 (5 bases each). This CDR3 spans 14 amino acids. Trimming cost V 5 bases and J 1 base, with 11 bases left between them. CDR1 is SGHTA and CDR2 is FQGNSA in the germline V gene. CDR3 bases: TGTGCCAGCAGCAGACCCGGGGCCCAAGAGACCCAGTACTTC. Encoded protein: CASSRPGAQETQYF.

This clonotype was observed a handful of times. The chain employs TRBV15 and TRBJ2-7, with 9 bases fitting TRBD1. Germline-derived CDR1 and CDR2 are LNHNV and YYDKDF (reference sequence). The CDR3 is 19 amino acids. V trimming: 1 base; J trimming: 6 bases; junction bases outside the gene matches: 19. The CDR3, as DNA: TGTGCCACCAGCAGAGCCCCCTATCAGGTGGGACAGGGTCTGGTCGAGCAGTACTTC. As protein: CATSRAPYQVGQGLVEQYF.

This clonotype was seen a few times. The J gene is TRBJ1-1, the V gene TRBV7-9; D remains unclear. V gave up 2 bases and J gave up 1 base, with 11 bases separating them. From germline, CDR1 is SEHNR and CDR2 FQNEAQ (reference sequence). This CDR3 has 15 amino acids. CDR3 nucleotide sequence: TGTGCCAGCAGCTTAATGGGGTCGGGGAACACTGAAGCTTTCTTT. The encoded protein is CASSLMGSGNTEAFF.

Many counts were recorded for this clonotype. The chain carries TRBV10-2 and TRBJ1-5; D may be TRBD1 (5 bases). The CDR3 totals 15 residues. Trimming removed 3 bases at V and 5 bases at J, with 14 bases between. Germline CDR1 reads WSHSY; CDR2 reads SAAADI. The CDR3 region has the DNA TGCGCCAGCAGTGATAACAGTCAGGGCGATCAGCCCCAGCATTTT. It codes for CASSDNSQGDQPQHF.

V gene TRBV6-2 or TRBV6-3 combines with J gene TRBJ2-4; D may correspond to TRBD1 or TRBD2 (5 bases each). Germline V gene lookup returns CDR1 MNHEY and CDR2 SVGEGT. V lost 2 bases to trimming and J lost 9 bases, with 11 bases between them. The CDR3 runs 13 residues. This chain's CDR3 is CASSYGRAGIQYF. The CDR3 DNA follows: TGTGCCAGCAGTTACGGCAGGGCGGGCATTCAGTACTTC.

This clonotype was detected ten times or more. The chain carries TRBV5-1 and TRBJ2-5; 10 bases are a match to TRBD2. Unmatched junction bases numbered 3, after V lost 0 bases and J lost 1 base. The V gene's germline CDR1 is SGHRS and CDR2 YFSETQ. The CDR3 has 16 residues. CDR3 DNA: TGCGCCAGCAGCTTGGTGCTAGCGGGGGTCCAAGAGACCCAGTACTTC. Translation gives CASSLVLAGVQETQYF.

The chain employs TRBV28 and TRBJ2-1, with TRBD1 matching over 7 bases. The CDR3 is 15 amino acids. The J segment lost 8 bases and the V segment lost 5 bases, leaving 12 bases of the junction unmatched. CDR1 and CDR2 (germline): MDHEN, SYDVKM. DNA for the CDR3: TGTGCCAGCAGTCCTACAGGGGTTCCCGGCTATGAGCAGTTCTTC. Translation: CASSPTGVPGYEQFF.

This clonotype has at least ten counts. The CDR3 reads CAIRDSGGELFF. CDR3 nucleotides: TGTGCCATCAGGGACAGCGGCGGGGAGCTGTTTTTT. The rearrangement joins TRBV10-3 to TRBJ2-2, with D maybe TRBD1 (6 bases). Germline CDR1 ENHRY, CDR2 SYGVKD. Trimming shortened V by 6 bases and J by 7 bases, and 9 bases separated the two germline ends. This CDR3 is 12 amino acids long.

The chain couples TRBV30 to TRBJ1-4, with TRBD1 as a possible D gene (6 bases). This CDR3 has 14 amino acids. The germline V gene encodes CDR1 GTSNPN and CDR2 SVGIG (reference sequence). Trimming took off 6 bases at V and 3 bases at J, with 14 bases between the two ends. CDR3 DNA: TGTGCCTGTGGTCGGGGGCCGTCTAATGAAAAACTGTTTTTT. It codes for CACGRGPSNEKLFF.

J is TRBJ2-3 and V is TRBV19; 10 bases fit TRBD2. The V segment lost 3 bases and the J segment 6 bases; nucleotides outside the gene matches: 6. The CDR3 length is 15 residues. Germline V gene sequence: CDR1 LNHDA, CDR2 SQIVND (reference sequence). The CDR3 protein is CASSIQELAGDTQYF. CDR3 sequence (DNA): TGTGCCAGTAGTATTCAAGAACTAGCGGGGGATACGCAGTATTTT.